This T cell receptor (beta chain) comes out of a study of blood T cell repertoires in COVID-19. Study context: There were acute and convalescent COVID-19 samples, and they came from the United States, Italy and Spain.

This CDR3 region has 13 residues. Trimming cost V 6 bases and J 6 bases; bases outside gene matches: 7. CDR1 and CDR2 (germline): SQVTM, ANQGSEA. Seattle patient enrollment occurred during active infection, with longitudinal follow-up thereafter. Assay: immunoSEQ multiplex PCR; the TCRdb copy retains only in-frame clones and omits some. Here the sample spans 250,000 to 350,000 clones, 75% to 90% being singletons. As to this clone: In the same sample, other DNA sequences code for this CDR3.

Sequencing was carried out using peripheral blood. The receptor was isolated from a woman between 70 and 85 years old with COVID-19, enrolled during active disease. The chain links TRBV29-1 to TRBJ1-5, with 8 nucleotides matching TRBD1. The CDR3 DNA is TGCAGCGTGGAGACAGGGGTGGGTCAGCCCCAGCATTTT. Amino acids: CSVETGVGQPQHF. The full variable domain, completed using reference TRBV29-1 and TRBJ1-5, is SAVISQKPSRDICQRGTSLTIQCQVDSQVTMMFWYRQQPGQSLTLIATANQGSEATYESGFVIDKFPISRPNLTFSTLTVSNMSPEDSSIYLCSVETGVGQPQHFGDGTRLSIL.